This TCR beta chain was identified in a study of shared clonotypes between healthy human individuals. Whole-study findings and limits: It was expected that sequencing depth would affect clonotype sharing among donors.

Germline V lookup: CDR1 SGHVS, CDR2 FQNEAQ. The CDR3 extends over 14 amino acids. V dropped 1 base and J dropped 3 bases, with 9 bases sitting between them. Generated by immunoSEQ multiplex PCR, the TCRdb table keeps only in-frame clones and is missing some. The sample includes about 660,000 clones, approximately 74% seen only once; the top ten take about 1.8%. As for this clone: Its antigen is undetermined.

Every donor, a Caucasian adult, lived in Nashville, Tennessee. This clonotype was obtained from a woman in her twenties or thirties in good health. V gene TRBV7-8 combines with J gene TRBJ1-1; D unresolved. Source material: memory CD4+ T cells sorted from blood. Subset here: CD45RA-negative fraction. In DNA form, the CDR3 reads TGTGCCAGCAGCTTAGGGTTAGGGCACACTGAAGCTTTCTTT. The encoded protein is CASSLGLGHTEAFF. Supplemented by reference TRBV7-8 and TRBJ1-1, the full variable domain reads GAGVSQSPRYKVAKRGQDVALRCDPISGHVSLFWYQQALGQGPEFLTYFQNEAQLDKSGLPSDRFFAERPEGSVSTLKIQRTQQEDSAVYLCASSLGLGHTEAFFGQGTRLTVV.